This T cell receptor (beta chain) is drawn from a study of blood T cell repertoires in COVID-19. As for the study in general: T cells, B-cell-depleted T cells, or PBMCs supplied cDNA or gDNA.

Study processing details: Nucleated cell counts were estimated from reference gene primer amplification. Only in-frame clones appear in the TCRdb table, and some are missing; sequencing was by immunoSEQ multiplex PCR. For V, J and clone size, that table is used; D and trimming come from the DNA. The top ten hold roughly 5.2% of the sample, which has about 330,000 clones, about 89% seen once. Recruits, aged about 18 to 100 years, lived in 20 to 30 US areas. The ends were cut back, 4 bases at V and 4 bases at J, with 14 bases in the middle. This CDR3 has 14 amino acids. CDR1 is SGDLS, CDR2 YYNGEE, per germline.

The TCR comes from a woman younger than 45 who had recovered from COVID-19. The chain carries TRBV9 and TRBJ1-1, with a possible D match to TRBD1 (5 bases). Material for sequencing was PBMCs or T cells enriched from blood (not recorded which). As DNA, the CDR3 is TGTGCCAGCAGCTTGTCGGGGGACGCCACTGAAGCTTTCTTT. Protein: CASSLSGDATEAFF.